This T cell receptor (beta chain) appears in the sequencing data of a study of shared T cell receptors in the human thymus. The germline gives CDR1 MNHNS, CDR2 SASEGT. The CDR3 is 12 residues long. J lost 5 bases, V lost 6 bases, and 4 bases had no gene match. Sequencing used immunoSEQ multiplex PCR; TCRdb keeps in-frame clones, though not all of them. Of 640,000 or so clones in the sample, approximately 87% were seen once. The data also belong to a second study, concerning human thymus T cells. Turning to that study: Donors were healthy Finnish babies undergoing corrective operations for congenital heart defects.

This clonotype was obtained from a boy under two years old with a congenital heart defect. V gene TRBV6-1 combines with J gene TRBJ2-7; 7 bases fit TRBD1. What was sequenced was thymocytes. For the CDR3, the DNA is TGTGCCAGCAGAGAGACAGGGAACGAGCAGTACTTC. It codes for CASRETGNEQYF.